The clone carrying this TCR beta chain was seen only once. The source of the sample is a study of technical replicates of blood from a few donors. Clones were read by immunoSEQ multiplex PCR, and TCRdb kept only the in-frame ones, dropping some. The data show approximately 84,000 clones, roughly 98% seen once. Germline V lookup: CDR1 SGHRS, CDR2 YFSETQ. CDR3 length: 15 residues. V lost 5 bases and J lost 0; bases outside the gene matches: 7. Specimen: T cells isolated from PBMCs. This clonotype was obtained from a human donor in good health. V is TRBV5-1 and J is TRBJ1-1; TRBD1 matches at 7 bases. Written as DNA, the CDR3 is TGCGCCAGCAGGGATAAACAGGGGTTGAACACTGAAGCTTTCTTT. Translated: CASRDKQGLNTEAFF.